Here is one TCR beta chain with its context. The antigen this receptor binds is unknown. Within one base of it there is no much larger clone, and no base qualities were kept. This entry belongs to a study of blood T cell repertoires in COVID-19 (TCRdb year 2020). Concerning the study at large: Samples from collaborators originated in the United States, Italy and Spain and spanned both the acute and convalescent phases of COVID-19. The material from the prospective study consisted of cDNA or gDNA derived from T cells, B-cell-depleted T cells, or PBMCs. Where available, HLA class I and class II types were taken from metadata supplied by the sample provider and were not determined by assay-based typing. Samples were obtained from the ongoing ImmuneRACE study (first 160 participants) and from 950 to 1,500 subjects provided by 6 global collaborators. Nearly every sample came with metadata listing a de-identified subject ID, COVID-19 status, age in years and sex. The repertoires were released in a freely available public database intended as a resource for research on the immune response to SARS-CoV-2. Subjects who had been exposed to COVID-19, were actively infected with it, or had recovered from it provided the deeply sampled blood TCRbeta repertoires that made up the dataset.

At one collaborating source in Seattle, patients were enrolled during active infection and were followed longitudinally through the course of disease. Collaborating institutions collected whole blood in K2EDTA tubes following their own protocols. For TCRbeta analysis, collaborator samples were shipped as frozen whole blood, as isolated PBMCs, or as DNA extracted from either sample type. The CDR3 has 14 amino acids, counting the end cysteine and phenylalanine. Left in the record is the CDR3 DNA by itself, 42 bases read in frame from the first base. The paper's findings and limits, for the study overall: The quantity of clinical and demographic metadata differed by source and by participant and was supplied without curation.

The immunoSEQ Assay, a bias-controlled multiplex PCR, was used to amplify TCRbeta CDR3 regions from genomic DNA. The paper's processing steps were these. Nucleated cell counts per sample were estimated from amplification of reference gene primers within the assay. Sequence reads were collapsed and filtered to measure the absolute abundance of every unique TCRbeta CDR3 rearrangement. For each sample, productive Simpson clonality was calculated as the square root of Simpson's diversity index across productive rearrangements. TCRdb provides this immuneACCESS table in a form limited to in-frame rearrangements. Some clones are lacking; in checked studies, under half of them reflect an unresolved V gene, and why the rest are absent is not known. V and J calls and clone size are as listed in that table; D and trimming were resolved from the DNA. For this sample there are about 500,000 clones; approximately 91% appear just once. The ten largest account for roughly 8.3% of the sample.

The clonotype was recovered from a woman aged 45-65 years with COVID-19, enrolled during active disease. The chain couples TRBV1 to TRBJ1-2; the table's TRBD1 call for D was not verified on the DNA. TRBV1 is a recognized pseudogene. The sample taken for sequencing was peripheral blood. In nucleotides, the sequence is TGCACCAGCAGCCCTACACAGGGGGCTTATGGCTACACCTTC. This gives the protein CTSSPTQGAYGYTF.